This T cell receptor beta chain originates from a study of CD8 T cells in Susac syndrome. General study findings and limits: As the study acknowledged, the number of individuals in its TCR sequencing and HLA analysis was relatively small.

Sequencing of TCR beta was carried out in blood CD8+ and CD4+ T cells. Random hexamers served to reverse transcribe roughly 0.45 to 1 ug RNA. Coverage of TCR beta CDR3 amplification by immunoSEQ multiplex PCR extended to 54 Vbeta and 13 Jbeta. Each CDR3 protein is one row after TCRdb ran MiXCR on the immunoSEQ multiplex PCR reads. The repertoire has about 400,000 distinct CDR3 sequences, approximately 85% of them found once; the top ten carry approximately 0.12%. Trimming cost V 6 bases and J 12 bases; bases outside gene matches: 12. The length of the CDR3 is 15 residues. Germline CDR1 and CDR2: LNHDA and SQIVND (reference sequence). As to this clonotype: What it binds is unknown.

The specimen was CD8+ T cells from PBMCs. The sequence was obtained from a human donor with multiple sclerosis. The rearrangement uses TRBV19 and TRBJ2-1, with 12 nucleotides matching TRBD2. The CDR3 DNA reads as TGTGCCAGTAGCATGGGACTAGCGGGCGGAAACGCGCAGTTCTTC. It translates to CASSMGLAGGNAQFF.